Listed below are T cell receptor beta chains from one sample, sequenced in a study of blood T cell repertoires in COVID-19. The table came from immunoSEQ multiplex PCR; TCRdb's copy has only in-frame clones and leaves some out. The sample carries about 200,000 clones, approximately 82% recorded once. The sequencing input was peripheral blood. All receptors derive from a human donor in a cohort sampled during active COVID-19. Each CDR3 is given with its conserved first and last residue. A D gene is named only where the DNA matches it firmly. Clone sizes are given selectively: once, few, many, or a class where the clone is expanded.

CDR3nt | CDR3aa | d_gene | j_gene | abundance | v_gene
TGTGCCAGCAGCAGCGGGACGTATTTCTCCTACGAGCAGTACTTC | CASSSGTYFSYEQYF | TRBD2 | TRBJ2-7 | once | TRBV5-6
TGTGCCAGCAGCGGGGAGGGCGGGAACTACAATGAGCAGTTCTTC | CASSGEGGNYNEQFF | TRBD2 | TRBJ2-1 | NA | TRBV2
TGTGCCTGGAGATTGGCCGGGACAGGTGGGCCGAATTCACCCCTCCACTTT | CAWRLAGTGGPNSPLHF | TRBD1 | TRBJ1-6 | few | TRBV30
TGTGCCAGCAGTGGTTCACAGGCCCAAGAGACCCAGTACTTC | CASSGSQAQETQYF | NA | TRBJ2-5 | NA | TRBV25-1
TGTGCCAGCACGTCGGGTTTTGGGCAAGAGACCCAGTACTTC | CASTSGFGQETQYF | NA | TRBJ2-5 | once | TRBV28
TGTGCCAGCAGCCCCACAGGGGGCAAAAAGCAGTACTTC | CASSPTGGKKQYF | TRBD1 | TRBJ2-7 | NA | TRBV12-3/TRBV12-4
TGTGCCAGCAGCCTGGGGCAGGGTGGCCAGCCCCAGCATTTT | CASSLGQGGQPQHF | NA | TRBJ1-5 | NA | TRBV28
TGTGCCAGCAGTTTATTTGGGATTGGGGGGACAGGGGAGGTCACAGATACGCAGTATTTT | CASSLFGIGGTGEVTDTQYF | TRBD1 | TRBJ2-3 | NA | TRBV28
TGTGCCAGCAGGGAAAAAGGGACTAGCGGGTTGGCAGCCAAAAACATTCAGTACTTC | CASREKGTSGLAAKNIQYF | TRBD2 | TRBJ2-4 | few | TRBV27
TGTGCCAGCAGCTTATTGGGACAGGGCGGTTCACCCCTCCACTTT | CASSLLGQGGSPLHF | TRBD1 | TRBJ1-6 | NA | TRBV7-8
TGCGCCAGCACTGGACTAGCGGGAGGGCTCAAACCTTCCTACGAGCAGTACTTC | CASTGLAGGLKPSYEQYF | TRBD2 | TRBJ2-7 | NA | TRBV10-2
TGCGCCAGCAGCTTGGTTCTAGCGGGAGCCGGCGAGCAGTACTTC | CASSLVLAGAGEQYF | TRBD2 | TRBJ2-7 | NA | TRBV5-1
TGTGCCAGCAGCTTGTCCTTCCCGGGACAGGGTCCCGGGGAGCTGTTTTTT | CASSLSFPGQGPGELFF | TRBD1 | TRBJ2-2 | once | TRBV5-5
TGTGCCAGCAGTTACTCCCGGGTGAACACTGAAGCTTTCTTT | CASSYSRVNTEAFF | NA | TRBJ1-1 | NA | TRBV6-5
TGCGCCAGCAGCCAACCCGGTATTACAGGGGAAAAACTGTTTTTT | CASSQPGITGEKLFF | NA | TRBJ1-4 | NA | TRBV4-1